This TCR beta chain was sequenced during a study of beta chain features in type 1 diabetes. Reverse transcription of all isolated RNA meant that expressed TCRB transcripts were sequenced. Profiling relied on immunoSEQ multiplex PCR, and the TCRdb table lists in-frame clones only, not all of them. The sample carries about 150,000 clones, over 8.5% recorded once. This clone was recorded a few times. The clonotype was recovered from a man aged 18 to 29 in good health. Specimen: central memory CD4+ T cells from blood.

The CDR3, as DNA: TGCAGCGTTGTTACTAGCGGGAGGAAAAAAGAGACCCAGTACTTC. The encoded protein is CSVVTSGRKKETQYF. The chain is built from TRBV29-1 and TRBJ2-5; 12 nucleotides agree with TRBD2. The CDR3 is 15 amino acids. Looked up from germline, CDR1 is SQVTM and CDR2 is ANQGSEA. Unmatched junction bases numbered 6, after V lost 4 bases and J lost 3 bases.